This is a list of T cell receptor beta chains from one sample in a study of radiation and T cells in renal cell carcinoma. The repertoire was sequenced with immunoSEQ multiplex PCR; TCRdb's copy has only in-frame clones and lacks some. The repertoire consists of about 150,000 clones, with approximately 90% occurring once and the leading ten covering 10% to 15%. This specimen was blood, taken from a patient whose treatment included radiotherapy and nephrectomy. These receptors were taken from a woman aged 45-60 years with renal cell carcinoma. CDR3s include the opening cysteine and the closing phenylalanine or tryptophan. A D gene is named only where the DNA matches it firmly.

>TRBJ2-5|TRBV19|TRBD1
CASSPRQGKETQYF
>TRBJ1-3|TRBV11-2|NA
CASSLDGASGNTIYF
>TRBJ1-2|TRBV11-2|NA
CASSSIRALGGGYTF
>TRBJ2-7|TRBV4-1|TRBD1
CASSQDGGDRWYEQYF
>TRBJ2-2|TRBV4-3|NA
CASSQLTSNTGELFF
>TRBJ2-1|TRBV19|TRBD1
CASRTSGTGYRNEQFF
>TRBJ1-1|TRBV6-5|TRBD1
CASSYSTGGGTEAFF
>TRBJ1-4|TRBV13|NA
CASSLREQVFRGEKLFF
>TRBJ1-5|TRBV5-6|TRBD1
CASSVLGQGFQPQHF
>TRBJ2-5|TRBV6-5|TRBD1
CASTRDSQETQYF
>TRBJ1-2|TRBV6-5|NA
CASSFDSNDGYTF
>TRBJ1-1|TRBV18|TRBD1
CASSPRQGFKAFF
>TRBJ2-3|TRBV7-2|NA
CASSLAFTSTDTQYF
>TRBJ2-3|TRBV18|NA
CASSTPTDTQYF
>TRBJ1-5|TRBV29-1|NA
CSVEVSGSQPQHF
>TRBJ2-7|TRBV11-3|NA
CASSPGAQLEQYF
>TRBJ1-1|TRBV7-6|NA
CASSVRQGSEAFF
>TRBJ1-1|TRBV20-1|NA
CSAISATEAFF
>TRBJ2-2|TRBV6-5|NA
CASSYGFRTGELFF
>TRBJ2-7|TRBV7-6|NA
CASSSLRKGSSYEQYF
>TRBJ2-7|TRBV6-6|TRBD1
CASIQVGTGGYYEQYF
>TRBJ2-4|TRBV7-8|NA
CASSSSGMGNIQYF
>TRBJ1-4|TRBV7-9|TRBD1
CASSVPGTGSEKLFF
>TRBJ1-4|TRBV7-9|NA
CASSIDRLNEKLFF
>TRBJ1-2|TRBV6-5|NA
CASSSHGGDYGYTF
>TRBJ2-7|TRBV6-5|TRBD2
CASRPGLAGKYEQYF
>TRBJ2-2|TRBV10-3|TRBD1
CAIREDRGNTGELFF
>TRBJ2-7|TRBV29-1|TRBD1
CSVDRQGDYEQYF
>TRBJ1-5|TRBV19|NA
CATYNEYSNQPQHF
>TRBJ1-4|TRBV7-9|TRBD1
CASSLTGGGEKLFF
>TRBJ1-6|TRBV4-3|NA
CASSQDARDSPLHF